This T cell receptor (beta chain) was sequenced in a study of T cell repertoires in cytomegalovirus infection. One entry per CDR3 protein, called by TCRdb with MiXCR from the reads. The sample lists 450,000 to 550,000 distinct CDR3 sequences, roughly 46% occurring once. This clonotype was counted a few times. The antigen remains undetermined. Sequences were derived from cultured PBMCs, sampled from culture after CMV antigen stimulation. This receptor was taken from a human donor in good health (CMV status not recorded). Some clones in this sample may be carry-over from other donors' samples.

CDR3 sequence: CASSLSDDYGYTF. In nucleotides, the CDR3 is TGTGCCAGCAGTTTATCAGATGACTATGGCTACACCTTC. The chain joins TRBV12-3 or TRBV12-4 to TRBJ1-2; D is undetermined. This CDR3 has 13 amino acids. V shed 2 bases and J shed 3 bases, with 7 bases lying between them.